This passage covers 2 T cell receptor beta chains from one sample sequenced in a study of CD4 and CD8 cells across lung adenocarcinoma regions. MiXCR, run by TCRdb on the PCR reads, gives a single entry per CDR3 protein. The sample records 8,500 to 10,000 distinct CDR3 sequences, around 49% being singletons. The material sequenced was CD4+ T cells from the margin of a lung tumor. These receptors all stem from a male donor with lung adenocarcinoma. The CD4 and CD8 labels of this study may be unreliable.

V gene TRBV4-1 combines with J gene TRBJ2-5; 8 nucleotides match TRBD1. The CDR3 spans 17 residues. Germline-derived CDR1 and CDR2 are MGHRA and YSYEKL. Trimming cost V 2 bases and J 1 base; bases outside gene matches: 9. The CDR3 sequence: CASSQPDRDTFQETQYF. The CDR3 DNA is TGCGCCAGCAGCCAACCGGACAGGGACACTTTCCAAGAGACCCAGTACTTC.

The gene calls are TRBV12-3 or TRBV12-4 and TRBJ2-5; no firm D call. The CDR3 totals 13 residues. Deletions cut 3 bases from V and 5 bases from J, with 10 bases between. The chain's CDR3 is CASSLSPGETQYF. For the CDR3, the DNA is TGTGCCAGCAGTTTGAGTCCTGGGGAGACCCAGTACTTC.